This TCR beta chain was captured by sequencing in a study of cytomegalovirus exposure and HLA in healthy donors. With 1 base removed from V and 3 bases from J, the gap between germline ends came to 2 bases. The germline V gene has CDR1 SGHNT and CDR2 YYREEE (reference sequence). The CDR3 extends over 12 amino acids. The PCR contained 60 Vbeta and 13 Jbeta primers. TCRdb's copy holds only in-frame clones and misses some; the assay was immunoSEQ multiplex PCR. The sample carries 100,000 to 150,000 clones, 65% to 90% recorded once. The chain carries TRBV5-4 and TRBJ2-1; D unclear. Sequencing used PBMCs. This clonotype was obtained from a girl aged 2-15 years in good health and CMV-seronegative. CDR3 in DNA: TGTGCCAGCAGCTTGTACTACAATGAGCAGTTCTTC. It is translated as CASSLYYNEQFF.